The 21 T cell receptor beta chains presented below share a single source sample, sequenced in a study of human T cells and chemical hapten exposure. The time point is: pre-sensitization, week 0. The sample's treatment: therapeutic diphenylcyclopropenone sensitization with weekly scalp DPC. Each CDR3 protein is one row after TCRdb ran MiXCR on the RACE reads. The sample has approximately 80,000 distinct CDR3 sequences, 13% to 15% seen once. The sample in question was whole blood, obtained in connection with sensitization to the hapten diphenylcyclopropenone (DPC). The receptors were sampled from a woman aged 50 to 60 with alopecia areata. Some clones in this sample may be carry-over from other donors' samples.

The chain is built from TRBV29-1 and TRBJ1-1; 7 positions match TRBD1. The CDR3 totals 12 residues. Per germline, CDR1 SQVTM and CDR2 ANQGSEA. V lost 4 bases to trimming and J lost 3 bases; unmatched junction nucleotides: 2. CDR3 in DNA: TGCAGCGTTGCCGACAGGGACACTGAAGCTTTCTTT. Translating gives CSVADRDTEAFF.

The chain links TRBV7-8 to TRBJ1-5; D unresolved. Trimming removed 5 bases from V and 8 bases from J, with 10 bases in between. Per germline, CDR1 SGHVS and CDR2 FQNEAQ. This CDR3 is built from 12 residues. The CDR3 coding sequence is TGTGCCAGCAGCCGCGGCGGGGAGCCCCAGCATTTT. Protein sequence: CASSRGGEPQHF.

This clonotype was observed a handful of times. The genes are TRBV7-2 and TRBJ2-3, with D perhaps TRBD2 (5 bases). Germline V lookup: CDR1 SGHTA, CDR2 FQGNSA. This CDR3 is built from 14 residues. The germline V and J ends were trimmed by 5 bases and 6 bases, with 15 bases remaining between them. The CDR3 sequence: CASSPEEAADTQYF. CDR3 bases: TGTGCCAGCAGCCCCGAGGAGGCAGCTGATACGCAGTATTTT. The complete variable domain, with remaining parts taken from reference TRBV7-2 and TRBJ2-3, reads GAGVSQSPSNKVTEKGKDVELRCDPISGHTALYWYRQSLGQGLEFLIYFQGNSAPDKSGLPSDRFSAERTGGSVSTLTIQRTQQEDSAVYLCASSPEEAADTQYFGPGTRLTVL.

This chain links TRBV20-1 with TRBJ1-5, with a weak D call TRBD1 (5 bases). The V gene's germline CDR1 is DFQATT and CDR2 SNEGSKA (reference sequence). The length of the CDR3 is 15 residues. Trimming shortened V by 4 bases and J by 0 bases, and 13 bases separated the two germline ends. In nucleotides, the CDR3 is TGCAGTGCTACAACCACAGGTTATAGCAATCAGCCCCAGCATTTT. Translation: CSATTTGYSNQPQHF.

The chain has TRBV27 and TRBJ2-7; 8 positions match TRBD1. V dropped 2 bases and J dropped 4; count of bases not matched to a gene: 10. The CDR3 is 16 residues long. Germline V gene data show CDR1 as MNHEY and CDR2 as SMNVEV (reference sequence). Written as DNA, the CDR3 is TGTGCCAGCAGTTTACGACGACAGGGGCGTCATTACGAGCAGTACTTC. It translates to CASSLRRQGRHYEQYF.

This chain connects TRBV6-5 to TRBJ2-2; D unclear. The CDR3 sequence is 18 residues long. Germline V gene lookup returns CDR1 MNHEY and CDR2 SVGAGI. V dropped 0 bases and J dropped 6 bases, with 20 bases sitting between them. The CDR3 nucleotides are TGTGCCAGCAGTTACTCGCGGCGGTCCTTCTCCGTGCCCGGGGAGCTGTTTTTT. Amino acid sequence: CASSYSRRSFSVPGELFF.

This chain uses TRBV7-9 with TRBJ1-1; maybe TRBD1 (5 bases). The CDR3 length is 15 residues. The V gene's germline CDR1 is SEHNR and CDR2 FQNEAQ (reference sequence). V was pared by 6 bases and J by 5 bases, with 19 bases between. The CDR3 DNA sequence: TGTGCCAGCAGTTCGTCCAAGGGGCTGTTAACTGAAGCTTTCTTT. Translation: CASSSSKGLLTEAFF.

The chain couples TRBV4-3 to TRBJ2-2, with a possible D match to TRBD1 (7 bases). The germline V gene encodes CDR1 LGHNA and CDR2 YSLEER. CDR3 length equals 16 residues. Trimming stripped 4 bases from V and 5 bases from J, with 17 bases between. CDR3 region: CASSLHPGGSTGELFF. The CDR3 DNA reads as TGCGCCAGCAGCCTGCACCCAGGGGGGTCGACCGGGGAGCTGTTTTTT.

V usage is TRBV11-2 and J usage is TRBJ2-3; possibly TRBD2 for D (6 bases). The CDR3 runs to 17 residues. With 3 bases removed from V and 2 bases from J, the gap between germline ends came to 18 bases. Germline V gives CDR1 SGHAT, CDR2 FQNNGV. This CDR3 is CASSFNGRGSSTDTQYF. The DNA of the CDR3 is TGTGCCAGCAGCTTTAACGGTCGGGGGAGCTCCACAGATACGCAGTATTTT.

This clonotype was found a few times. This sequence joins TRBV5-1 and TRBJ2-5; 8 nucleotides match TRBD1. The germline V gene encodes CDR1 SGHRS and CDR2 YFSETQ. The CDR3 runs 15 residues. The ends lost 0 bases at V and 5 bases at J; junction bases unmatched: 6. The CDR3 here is CASSLEDRVHETQYF. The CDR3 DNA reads TGCGCCAGCAGCTTGGAGGACAGGGTGCATGAGACCCAGTACTTC.

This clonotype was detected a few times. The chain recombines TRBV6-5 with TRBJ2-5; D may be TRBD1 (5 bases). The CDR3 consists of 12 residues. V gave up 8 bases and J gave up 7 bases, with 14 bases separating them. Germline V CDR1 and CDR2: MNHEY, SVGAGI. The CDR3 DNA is TGTGCCAGCGCTGCTCCTCAGGGGACCCAGTACTTC. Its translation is CASAAPQGTQYF.

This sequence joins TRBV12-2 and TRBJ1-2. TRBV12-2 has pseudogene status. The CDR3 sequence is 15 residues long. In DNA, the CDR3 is TGTGCAAGTCGCTTAGCGCTAACACCCCACTATGGCTACACCTTC. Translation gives CASRLALTPHYGYTF.

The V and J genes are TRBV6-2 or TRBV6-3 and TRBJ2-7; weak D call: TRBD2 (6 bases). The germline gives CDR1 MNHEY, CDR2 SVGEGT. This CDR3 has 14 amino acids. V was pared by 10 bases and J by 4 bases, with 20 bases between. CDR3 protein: CAIGRVRGLYEQYF. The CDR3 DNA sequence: TGTGCCATCGGTCGTGTGAGGGGACTTTACGAGCAGTACTTC.

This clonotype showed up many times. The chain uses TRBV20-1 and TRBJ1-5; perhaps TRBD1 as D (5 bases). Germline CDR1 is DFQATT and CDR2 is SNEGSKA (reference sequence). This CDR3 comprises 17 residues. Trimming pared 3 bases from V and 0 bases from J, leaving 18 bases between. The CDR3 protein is CSASGGLRTISNQPQHF. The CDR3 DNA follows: TGCAGTGCTAGCGGGGGACTCCGGACGATTAGCAATCAGCCCCAGCATTTT.

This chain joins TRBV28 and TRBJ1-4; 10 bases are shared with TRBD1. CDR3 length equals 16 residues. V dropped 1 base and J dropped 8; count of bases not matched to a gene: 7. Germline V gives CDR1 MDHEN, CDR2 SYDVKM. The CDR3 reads CASSLSTGTGVEKLFF. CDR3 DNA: TGTGCCAGCAGTTTATCAACCGGGACAGGGGTCGAAAAACTGTTTTTT.

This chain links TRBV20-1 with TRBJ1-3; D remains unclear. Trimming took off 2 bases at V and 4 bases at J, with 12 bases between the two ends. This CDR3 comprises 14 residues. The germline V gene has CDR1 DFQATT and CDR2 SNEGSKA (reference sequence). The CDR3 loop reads CSARPVRPGNTIYF. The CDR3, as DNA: TGCAGTGCTAGACCGGTCAGACCCGGAAACACCATATATTTT.

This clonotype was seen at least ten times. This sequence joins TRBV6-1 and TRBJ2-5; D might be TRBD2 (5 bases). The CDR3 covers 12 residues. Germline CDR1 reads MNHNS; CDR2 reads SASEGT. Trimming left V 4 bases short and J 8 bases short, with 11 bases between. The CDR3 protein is CASSGRSGTQYF. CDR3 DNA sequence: TGTGCCAGCAGTGGAAGATCGGGAACCCAGTACTTC.

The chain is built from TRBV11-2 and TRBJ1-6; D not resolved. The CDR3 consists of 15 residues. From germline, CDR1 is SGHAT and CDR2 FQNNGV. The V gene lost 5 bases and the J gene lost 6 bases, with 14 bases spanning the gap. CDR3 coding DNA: TGTGCCAGCAGCCTCAGAAGGACGAGTAATTCACCCCTCCACTTT. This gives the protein CASSLRRTSNSPLHF.

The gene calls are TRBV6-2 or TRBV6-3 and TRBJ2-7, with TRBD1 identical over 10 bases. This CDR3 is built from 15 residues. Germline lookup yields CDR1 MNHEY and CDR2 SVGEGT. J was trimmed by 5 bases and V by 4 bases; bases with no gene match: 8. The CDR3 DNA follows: TGTGCCAGCAGTTTCGGGACAGGGGCGGCCAACGAGCAGTACTTC. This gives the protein CASSFGTGAANEQYF.

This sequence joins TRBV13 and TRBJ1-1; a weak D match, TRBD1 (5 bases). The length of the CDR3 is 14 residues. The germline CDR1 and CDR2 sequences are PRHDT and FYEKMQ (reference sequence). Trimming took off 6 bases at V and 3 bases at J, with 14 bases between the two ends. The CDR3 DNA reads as TGTGCCAGCAGTCTACGCCGGGGGGACACTGAAGCTTTCTTT. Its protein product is CASSLRRGDTEAFF. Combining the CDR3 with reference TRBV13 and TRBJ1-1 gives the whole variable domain AAGVIQSPRHLIKEKRETATLKCYPIPRHDTVYWYQQGPGQDPQFLISFYEKMQSDKGSIPDRFSAQQFSDYHSELNMSSLELGDSALYFCASSLRRGDTEAFFGQGTRLTVV.

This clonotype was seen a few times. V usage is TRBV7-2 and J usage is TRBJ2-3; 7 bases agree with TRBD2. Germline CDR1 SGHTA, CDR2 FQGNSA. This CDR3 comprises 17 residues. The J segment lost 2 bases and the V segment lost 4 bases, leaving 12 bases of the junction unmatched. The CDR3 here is CASSSSLLSGTTDTQYF. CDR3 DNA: TGTGCCAGCAGCTCCAGTCTTTTGAGCGGGACCACAGATACGCAGTATTTT.